This T cell receptor beta chain was identified in a study of cytomegalovirus exposure and HLA in healthy donors. CDR1 is MNHNS and CDR2 is SASEGT in the germline V gene. The CDR3 runs to 12 residues. The V end was cut by 3 bases, the J end by 5 bases, with 8 bases between. The PCR ran on 60 Vbeta and 13 Jbeta primers. The data were produced by immunoSEQ multiplex PCR, yet TCRdb's version contains in-frame clones alone and is incomplete. The top ten hold around 2.9% of the sample, which has some 200,000 clones, around 62% seen once. The receptor was derived from a man aged 40-49 years in good health and CMV-seronegative. Material for sequencing was PBMCs. This chain connects TRBV6-1 to TRBJ2-7; possible D gene TRBD2, 6 bases. The CDR3 sequence: CASSERRDEQYF. CDR3 nucleotide sequence: TGTGCCAGCAGTGAGAGGAGGGACGAGCAGTACTTC.